This is a list of T cell receptor beta chains from one sample in a study of OX40 agonist ivuxolimab in advanced cancers. The method was immunoSEQ multiplex PCR; TCRdb's version includes in-frame clones alone and lacks a portion of them. Among about 61,000 clones listed, about 85% were seen once. This sample comprised CD4+ or CD8+ T cells sorted from blood, obtained in a trial of the OX40 agonist ivuxolimab. These TCRs come from an adult with an advanced solid tumor such as melanoma, head and neck, liver or kidney cancer. The CDR3 runs from the conserved cysteine through the conserved F or W. The D gene is left open where the match is weak. A row's size may be missing; if present it is once, few, many or a size class.

TRBJ2-1,-,once,TRBV19,TGTGCCAGTAGGAAGATTCTGGGGAGCTCCTACAATGAGCAGTTCTTC,CASRKILGSSYNEQFF
TRBJ2-7,-,-,TRBV4-1,TGCGCCAGCAGCCATTCTTCGGCAGCAGGGGACCACGAGCAGTACTTC,CASSHSSAAGDHEQYF
TRBJ1-2,-,-,TRBV29-1,TGCAGCGTTGACCCAGGGGACGGGAGGGGCTACACCTTC,CSVDPGDGRGYTF
TRBJ2-3,TRBD1,-,TRBV5-4,TGTGCCAGCAGTTGGGACAGGGGGCTGGTAGCGGGGGGCACAGATACGCAGTATTTT,CASSWDRGLVAGGTDTQYF
TRBJ2-3,-,-,TRBV7-2,TGTGCCAGCAGCTTAGCAGATACGCAGTATTTT,CASSLADTQYF
TRBJ1-3,-,-,TRBV19,TGTGCCAGTAGTCTACAGGGAACTGGAAACACCATATATTTT,CASSLQGTGNTIYF
TRBJ2-1,-,-,TRBV19,TGTGCCAGTAGCCAACGTCATGAGCAGTTCTTC,CASSQRHEQFF
TRBJ1-1,-,-,TRBV2,TGTGCCAGCAGTGATAGGGTACGGACTGAAGCTTTCTTT,CASSDRVRTEAFF
TRBJ2-1,-,-,TRBV10-3,TGTGCCATCACAATGGATACGCGGGACAATGAGCAGTTCTTC,CAITMDTRDNEQFF
TRBJ2-3,-,few,TRBV19,TGTGCCAGTAGTATTCAGGGCACAGATACGCAGTATTTT,CASSIQGTDTQYF
TRBJ2-1,TRBD2,-,TRBV6-5,TGTGCCAGCAGTCCGGGGGGGCCTCGGCCCAATGAGCAGTTCTTC,CASSPGGPRPNEQFF
TRBJ2-2,-,-,TRBV6-5,TGTGCCAGCACCAAGGGGCAGGGCACCGGGGAGCTGTTTTTT,CASTKGQGTGELFF
TRBJ2-6,-,-,TRBV4-3,TGCGCCAGCAGCCAAGATGTGGCCTCTGGGGCCAACGTCCTGACTTTC,CASSQDVASGANVLTF